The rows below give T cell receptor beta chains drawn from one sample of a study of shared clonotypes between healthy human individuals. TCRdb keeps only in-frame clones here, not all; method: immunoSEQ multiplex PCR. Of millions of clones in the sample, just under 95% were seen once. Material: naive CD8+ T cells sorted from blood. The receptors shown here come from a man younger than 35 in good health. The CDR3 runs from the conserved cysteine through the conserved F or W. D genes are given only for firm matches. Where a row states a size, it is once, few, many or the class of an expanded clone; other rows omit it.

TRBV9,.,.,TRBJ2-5,TGTGCCAGCAGCCCGTCGACACCCTCGGAGACCCAGTACTTC,CASSPSTPSETQYF
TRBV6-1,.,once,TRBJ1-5,TGTGCCGGAGAGGAGGGGTATAGCAATCAGCCCCAGCATTTT,CAGEEGYSNQPQHF
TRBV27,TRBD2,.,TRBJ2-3,TGTGCCAGCAGTTTCCTCTGGCGGGGGGGAACAGATACGCAGTATTTT,CASSFLWRGGTDTQYF
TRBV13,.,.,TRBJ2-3,TGTGCCAGCAGCTTAGCGGCAGATACGCAGTATTTT,CASSLAADTQYF
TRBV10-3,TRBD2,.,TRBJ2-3,TGTGCCATCAGGACTAGCGGGGGTGCAGATACGCAGTATTTT,CAIRTSGGADTQYF
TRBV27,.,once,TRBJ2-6,TGTGCCAGCAGTACCTCAGGCCCATCTGGGGCCAACGTCCTGACTTTC,CASSTSGPSGANVLTF
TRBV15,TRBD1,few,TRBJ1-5,TGTGCCACCAGCAGCGACAGGGGAGGCAATCAGCCCCAGCATTTT,CATSSDRGGNQPQHF
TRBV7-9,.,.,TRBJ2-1,TGTGCCAGCAGCCCACCTTTAGCGGAACTCTCCTACAATGAGCAGTTCTTC,CASSPPLAELSYNEQFF
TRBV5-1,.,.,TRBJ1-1,TGCGCCAGCAGGTGGGGAGTTAACACTGAAGCTTTCTTT,CASRWGVNTEAFF
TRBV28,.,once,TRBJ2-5,TGTGCCAGCAGCTCAGGACAGAAAGAGACCCAGTACTTC,CASSSGQKETQYF
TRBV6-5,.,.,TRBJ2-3,TGTGCCAGCAGAATACAGGAAAGCACAGATACGCAGTATTTT,CASRIQESTDTQYF
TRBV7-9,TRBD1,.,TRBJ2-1,TGTGCCAGCAGCTCGACGCCACAGGGGAATGAGCAGTTCTTC,CASSSTPQGNEQFF
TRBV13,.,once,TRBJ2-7,TGTGCCAGCAGCCCCGACAGTGAGTCCTACGAGCAGTACTTC,CASSPDSESYEQYF
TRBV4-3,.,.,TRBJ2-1,TGCGCCAGCAGCCAAGATGTCGCGGATTACAATGAGCAGTTCTTC,CASSQDVADYNEQFF
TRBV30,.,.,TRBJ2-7,TGTGCCTGGAGTAGGGGGGGGTCCTACGAGCAGTACTTC,CAWSRGGSYEQYF
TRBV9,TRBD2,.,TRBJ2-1,TGTGCCAGCAGCGTAGGGCTTGGGGAGGGGAATGAGCAGTTCTTC,CASSVGLGEGNEQFF
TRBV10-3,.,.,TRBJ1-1,TGTGCCATCAGTGAGTCGATGGGTTCCGTTGAAGCTTTCTTT,CAISESMGSVEAFF
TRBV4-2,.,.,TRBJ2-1,TGTGCCAGCAGCCAAGGGGCAATCTCCTACAATGAGCAGTTCTTC,CASSQGAISYNEQFF
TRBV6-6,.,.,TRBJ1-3,TGTGCCAGCAGTTACTTAAGCGCTAGCTCTGGAAACACCATATATTTT,CASSYLSASSGNTIYF
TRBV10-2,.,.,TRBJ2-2,TGCGCCAGCACGGCCCACACCGGGGAGCTGTTTTTT,CASTAHTGELFF
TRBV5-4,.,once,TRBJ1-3,TGTGCCAGCAGCTTGGATGGGGCTGGTGGAAACACCATATATTTT,CASSLDGAGGNTIYF
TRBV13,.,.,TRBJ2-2,TGTGCCAGCAGCTTGTTAGAACGGAACACCGGGGAGCTGTTTTTT,CASSLLERNTGELFF
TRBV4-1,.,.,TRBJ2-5,TGCGCCAGCAGCCAAGTCGGGGCCCAAGAGACCCAGTACTTC,CASSQVGAQETQYF
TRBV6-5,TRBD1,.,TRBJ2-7,TGTGCCAGCTCGGACAGGGTAGGATACGAGCAGTACTTC,CASSDRVGYEQYF
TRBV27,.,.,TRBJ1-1,TGTGCCAGCAACCCAGTAGGGGGGAACACTGAAGCTTTCTTT,CASNPVGGNTEAFF
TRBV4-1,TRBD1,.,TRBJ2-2,TGCGCCAGCAGCCAAGAAAGACAGGGTAATACCGGGGAGCTGTTTTTT,CASSQERQGNTGELFF